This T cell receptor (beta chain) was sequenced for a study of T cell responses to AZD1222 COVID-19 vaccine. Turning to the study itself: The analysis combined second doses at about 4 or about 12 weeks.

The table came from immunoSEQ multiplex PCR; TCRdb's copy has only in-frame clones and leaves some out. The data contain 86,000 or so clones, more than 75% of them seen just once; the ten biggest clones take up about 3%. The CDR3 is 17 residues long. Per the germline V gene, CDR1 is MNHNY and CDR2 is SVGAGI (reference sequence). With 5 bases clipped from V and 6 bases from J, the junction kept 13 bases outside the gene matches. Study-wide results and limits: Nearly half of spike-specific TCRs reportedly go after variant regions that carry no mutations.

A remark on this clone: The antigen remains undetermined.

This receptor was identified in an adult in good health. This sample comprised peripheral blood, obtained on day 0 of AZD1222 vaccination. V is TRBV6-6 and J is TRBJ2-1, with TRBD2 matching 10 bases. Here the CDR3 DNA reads TGTGCCAGCAGTCCCGGTGTAGCGGGGGGCCTAGGCAATGAGCAGTTCTTC. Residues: CASSPGVAGGLGNEQFF.